The sequence of this TCR beta chain was determined in a study of blood T cell repertoires in COVID-19. About the research overall: Sample material is recorded as cDNA or gDNA derived from T cells, B-cell-depleted T cells, or PBMCs.

Recruited during active infection, patients (from Seattle) were subsequently followed longitudinally. V was pared by 10 bases and J by 3 bases, with 7 bases of the junction left unmatched. Germline V gene sequence: CDR1 WNHNN, CDR2 SYGVQD (reference sequence). There are 13 residues in the CDR3. In the original analysis: Amplification with reference gene primers provided the estimates of nucleated cell counts. Method: immunoSEQ multiplex PCR; TCRdb's copy keeps in-frame clones and lacks some. V and J calls and clone size are copied from that table; D and trimming were computed from the DNA. The data hold approximately 290,000 clones, with around nine tenths observed a single time.

The sequence came from a woman aged 25-40 years with COVID-19, enrolled during active disease. Sequencing was done on a sample of peripheral blood. The chain employs TRBV10-1 and TRBJ2-3, with 7 bases fitting TRBD2. The CDR3 bases are TGCGCCACCGCCCGGGGGGTAACAGATACGCAGTATTTT. Translation gives CATARGVTDTQYF.